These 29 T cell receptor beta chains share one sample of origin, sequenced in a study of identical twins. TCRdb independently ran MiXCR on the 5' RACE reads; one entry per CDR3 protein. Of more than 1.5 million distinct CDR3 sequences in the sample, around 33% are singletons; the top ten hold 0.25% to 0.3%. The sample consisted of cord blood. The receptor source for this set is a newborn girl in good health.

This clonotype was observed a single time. The CDR3 DNA reads TGTGCCAGCAGCTTAGACCTCCATGCGCAAGAGACCCAGTACTTC. Protein product: CASSLDLHAQETQYF. The chain joins TRBV7-2 to TRBJ2-5; D ambiguous. V lost 1 base and J lost 2, with 11 bases in between. Germline loops: CDR1 SGHTA, CDR2 FQGNSA. This CDR3 contains 15 residues.

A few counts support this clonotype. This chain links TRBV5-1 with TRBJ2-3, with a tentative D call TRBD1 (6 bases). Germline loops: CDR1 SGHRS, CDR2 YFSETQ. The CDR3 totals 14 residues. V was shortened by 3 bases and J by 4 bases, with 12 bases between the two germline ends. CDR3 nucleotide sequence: TGCGCCAGCAGCTGGCGTCAGGGGTCAGATACGCAGTATTTT. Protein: CASSWRQGSDTQYF.

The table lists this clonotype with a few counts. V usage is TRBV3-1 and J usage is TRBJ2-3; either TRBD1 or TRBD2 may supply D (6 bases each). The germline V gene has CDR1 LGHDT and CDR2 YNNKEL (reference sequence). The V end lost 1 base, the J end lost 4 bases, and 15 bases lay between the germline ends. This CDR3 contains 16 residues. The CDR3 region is CASSQAQGLIADTQYF. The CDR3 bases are TGTGCCAGCAGCCAAGCACAGGGACTTATCGCAGATACGCAGTATTTT.

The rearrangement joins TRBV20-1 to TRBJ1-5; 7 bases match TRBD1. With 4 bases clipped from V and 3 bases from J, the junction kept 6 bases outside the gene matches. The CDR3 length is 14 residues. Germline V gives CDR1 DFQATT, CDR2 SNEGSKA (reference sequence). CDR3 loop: CSATRTGLNQPQHF. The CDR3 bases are TGCAGTGCTACCAGGACAGGCCTCAATCAGCCCCAGCATTTT.

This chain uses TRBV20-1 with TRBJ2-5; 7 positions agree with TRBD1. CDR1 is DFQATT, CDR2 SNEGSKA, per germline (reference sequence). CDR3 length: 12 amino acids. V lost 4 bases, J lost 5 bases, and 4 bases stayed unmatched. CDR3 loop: CSAITGVETQYF. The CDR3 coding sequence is TGCAGTGCTATAACAGGGGTTGAGACCCAGTACTTC.

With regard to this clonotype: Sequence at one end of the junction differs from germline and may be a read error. The CDR3 sequence: CASNLWENEKLFF. CDR3 DNA sequence: TGTGCCAGCAACTTATGGGAGAATGAAAAACTGTTTTTT. This chain connects TRBV7-2 to TRBJ1-4; D uncertain. Germline V gene lookup returns CDR1 SGHTA and CDR2 FQGNSA. The CDR3 loop spans 13 amino acids.

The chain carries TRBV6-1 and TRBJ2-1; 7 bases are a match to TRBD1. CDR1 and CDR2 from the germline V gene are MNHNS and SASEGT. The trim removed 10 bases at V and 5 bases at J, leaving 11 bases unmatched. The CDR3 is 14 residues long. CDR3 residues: CAIQRQGINNEQFF. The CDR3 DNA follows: TGTGCCATACAGAGACAGGGTATCAACAATGAGCAGTTCTTC.

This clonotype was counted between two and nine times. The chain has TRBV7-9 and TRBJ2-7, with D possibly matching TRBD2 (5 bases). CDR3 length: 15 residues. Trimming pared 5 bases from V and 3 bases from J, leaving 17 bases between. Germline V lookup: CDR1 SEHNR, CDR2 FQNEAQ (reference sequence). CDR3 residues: CASSPDGLNGYEQYF. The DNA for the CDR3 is TGTGCCAGCAGCCCAGACGGACTCAACGGCTACGAGCAGTACTTC. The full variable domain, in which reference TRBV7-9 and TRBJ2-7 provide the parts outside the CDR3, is DTGVSQNPRHKITKRGQNVTFRCDPISEHNRLYWYRQTLGQGPEFLTYFQNEAQLEKSRLLSDRFSAERPKGSFSTLEIQRTEQGDSAMYLCASSPDGLNGYEQYFGPGTRLTVT.

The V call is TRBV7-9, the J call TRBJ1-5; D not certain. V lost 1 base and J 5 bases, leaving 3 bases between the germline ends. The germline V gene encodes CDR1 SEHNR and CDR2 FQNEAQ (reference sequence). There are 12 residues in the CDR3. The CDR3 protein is CASSLDDQPQHF. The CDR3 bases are TGTGCCAGCAGCTTAGACGATCAGCCCCAGCATTTT.

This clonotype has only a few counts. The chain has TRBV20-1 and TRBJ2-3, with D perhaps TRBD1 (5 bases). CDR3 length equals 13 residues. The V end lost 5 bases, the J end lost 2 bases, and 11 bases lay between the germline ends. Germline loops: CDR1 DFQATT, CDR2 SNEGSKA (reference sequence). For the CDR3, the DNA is TGCAGTGCTCAGGGCCGCTACACAGATACGCAGTATTTT. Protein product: CSAQGRYTDTQYF.

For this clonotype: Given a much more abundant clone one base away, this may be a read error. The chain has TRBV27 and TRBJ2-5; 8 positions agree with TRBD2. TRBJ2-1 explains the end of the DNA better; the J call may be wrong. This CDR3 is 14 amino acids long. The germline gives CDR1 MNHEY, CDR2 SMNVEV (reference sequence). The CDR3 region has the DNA TGTGCCAGCAGTTTCACTAGCGGCCAAGAGACCCAGTTCTTC. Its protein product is CASSFTSGQETQFF.

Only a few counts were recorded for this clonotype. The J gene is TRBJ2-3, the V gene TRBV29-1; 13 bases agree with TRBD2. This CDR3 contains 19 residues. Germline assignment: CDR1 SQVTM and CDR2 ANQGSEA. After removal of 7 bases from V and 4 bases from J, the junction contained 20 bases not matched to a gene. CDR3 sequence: CSAKPRVTWGLAGPDTQYF. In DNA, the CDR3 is TGCAGCGCCAAACCCAGGGTAACTTGGGGACTAGCGGGACCAGATACGCAGTATTTT.

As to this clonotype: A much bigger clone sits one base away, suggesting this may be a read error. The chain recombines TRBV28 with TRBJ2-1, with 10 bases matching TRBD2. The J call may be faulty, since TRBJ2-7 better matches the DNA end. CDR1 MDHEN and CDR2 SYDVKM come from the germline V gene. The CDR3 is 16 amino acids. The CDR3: CASSGPGLAYYNEQYF. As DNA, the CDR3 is TGTGCCAGCAGTGGGCCGGGACTAGCGTACTACAATGAGCAGTACTTC.

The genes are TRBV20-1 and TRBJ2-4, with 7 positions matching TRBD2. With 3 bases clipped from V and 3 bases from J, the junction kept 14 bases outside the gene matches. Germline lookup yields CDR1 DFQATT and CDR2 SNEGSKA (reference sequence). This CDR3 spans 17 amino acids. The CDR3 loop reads CSASRRELAWVKNIQYF. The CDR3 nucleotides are TGCAGTGCTAGCCGAAGAGAACTAGCGTGGGTCAAAAACATTCAGTACTTC.

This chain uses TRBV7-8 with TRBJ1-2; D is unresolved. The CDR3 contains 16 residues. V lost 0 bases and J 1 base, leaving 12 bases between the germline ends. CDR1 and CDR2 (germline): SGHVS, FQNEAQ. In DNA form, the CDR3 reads TGTGCCAGCAGCTTAGCGCGTGGGCCCTTTAACTATGGCTACACCTTC. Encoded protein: CASSLARGPFNYGYTF.

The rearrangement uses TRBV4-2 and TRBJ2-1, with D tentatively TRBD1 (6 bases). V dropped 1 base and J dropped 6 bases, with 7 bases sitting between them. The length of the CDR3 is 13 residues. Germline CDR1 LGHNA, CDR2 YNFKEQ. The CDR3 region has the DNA TGTGCCAGCAGCCAAGGGGGGCCCAATGAGCAGTTCTTC. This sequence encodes CASSQGGPNEQFF.

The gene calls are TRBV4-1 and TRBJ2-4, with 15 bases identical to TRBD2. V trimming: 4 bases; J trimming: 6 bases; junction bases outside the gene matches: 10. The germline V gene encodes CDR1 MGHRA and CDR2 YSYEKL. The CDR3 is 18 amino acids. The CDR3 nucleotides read TGCGCCAGCAGCCCAAGGGGACTAGCGGGAGGCCGAGGAAACATTCAGTACTTC. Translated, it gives CASSPRGLAGGRGNIQYF.

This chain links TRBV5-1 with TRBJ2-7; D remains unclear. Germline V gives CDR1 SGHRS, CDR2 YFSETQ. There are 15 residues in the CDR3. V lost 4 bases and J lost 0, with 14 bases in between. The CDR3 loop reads CASSPITISSYEQYF. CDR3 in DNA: TGCGCCAGCAGCCCCATAACTATCAGCTCCTACGAGCAGTACTTC.

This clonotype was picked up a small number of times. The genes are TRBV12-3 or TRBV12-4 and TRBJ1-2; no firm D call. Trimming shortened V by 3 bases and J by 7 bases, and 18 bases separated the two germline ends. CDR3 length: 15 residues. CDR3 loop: CASSLKGWASGGYTF. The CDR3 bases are TGTGCCAGCAGTTTGAAAGGATGGGCGTCGGGTGGCTACACCTTC.

Written as DNA, the CDR3 is TGCGCCAGTTGGGACAGGAACTACGAGCAGTACTTC. The encoded protein is CASWDRNYEQYF. The chain employs TRBV10-2 and TRBJ2-7; 8 bases fit TRBD1. Germline loops: CDR1 WSHSY, CDR2 SAAADI. J gave up 3 bases and V 9 bases, and 4 bases lay outside the gene matches. The CDR3 consists of 12 residues.

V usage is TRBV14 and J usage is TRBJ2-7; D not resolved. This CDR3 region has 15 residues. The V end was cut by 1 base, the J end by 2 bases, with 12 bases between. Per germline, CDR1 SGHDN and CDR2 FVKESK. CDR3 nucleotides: TGTGCCAGCAGCCAAGGGCGTAATCTAGCCTACGAGCAGTACTTC. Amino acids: CASSQGRNLAYEQYF.

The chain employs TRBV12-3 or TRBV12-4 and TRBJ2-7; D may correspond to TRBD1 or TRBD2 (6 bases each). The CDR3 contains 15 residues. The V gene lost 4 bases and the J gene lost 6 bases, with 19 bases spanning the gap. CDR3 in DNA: TGTGCCAGCAGTTCCCCCCTTAGGGGGGCTGGCGAGCAGTACTTC. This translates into CASSSPLRGAGEQYF.

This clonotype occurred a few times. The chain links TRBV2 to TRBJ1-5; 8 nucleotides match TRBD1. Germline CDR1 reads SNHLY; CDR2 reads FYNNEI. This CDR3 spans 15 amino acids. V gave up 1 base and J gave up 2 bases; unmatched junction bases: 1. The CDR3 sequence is CASSEVGQGNQPQHF. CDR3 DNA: TGTGCCAGCAGTGAAGTGGGACAGGGCAATCAGCCCCAGCATTTT.

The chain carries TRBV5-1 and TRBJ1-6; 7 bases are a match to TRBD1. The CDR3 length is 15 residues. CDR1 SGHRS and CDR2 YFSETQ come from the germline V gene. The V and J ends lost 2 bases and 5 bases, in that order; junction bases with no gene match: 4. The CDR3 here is CASSFSGTDNSPLHF. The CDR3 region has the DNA TGCGCCAGCAGCTTCTCCGGGACAGATAATTCACCCCTCCACTTT.

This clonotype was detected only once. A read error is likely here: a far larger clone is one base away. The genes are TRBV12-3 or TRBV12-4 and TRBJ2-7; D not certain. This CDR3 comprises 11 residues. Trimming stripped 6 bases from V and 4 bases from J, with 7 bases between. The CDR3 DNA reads TGTGCCAGCAGCCACAAGTACGAGCAGTACTTC. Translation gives CASSHKYEQYF.

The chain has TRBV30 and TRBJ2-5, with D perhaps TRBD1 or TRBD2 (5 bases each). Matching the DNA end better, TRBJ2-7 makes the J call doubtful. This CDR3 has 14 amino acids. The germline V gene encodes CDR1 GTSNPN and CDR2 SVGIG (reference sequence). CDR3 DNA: TGTGCCTGGAGGCACACAGGTGACGGGACCGAGCAGTACTTC. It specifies CAWRHTGDGTEQYF.

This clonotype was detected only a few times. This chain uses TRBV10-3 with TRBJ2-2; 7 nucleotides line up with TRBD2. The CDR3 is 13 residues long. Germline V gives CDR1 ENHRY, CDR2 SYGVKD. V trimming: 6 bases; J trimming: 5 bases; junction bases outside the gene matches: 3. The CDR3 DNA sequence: TGTGCCATCAGGCGGGAGAATACCGGGGAGCTGTTTTTT. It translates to CAIRRENTGELFF.

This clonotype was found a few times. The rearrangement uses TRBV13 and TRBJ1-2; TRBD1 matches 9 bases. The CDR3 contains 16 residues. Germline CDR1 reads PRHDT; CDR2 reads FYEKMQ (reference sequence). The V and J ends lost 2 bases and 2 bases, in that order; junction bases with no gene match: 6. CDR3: CASSLILGTGNYGYTF. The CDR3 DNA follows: TGTGCCAGCAGCTTAATTTTGGGGACAGGGAACTATGGCTACACCTTC.

CDR3 bases: TGTGCCAGCAGCCCTAAGGGCCAGCGGGGCACTGAAGCTTTCTTT. This codes for CASSPKGQRGTEAFF. The J gene is TRBJ1-1, the V gene TRBV4-2; D is uncertain. Germline V CDR1 and CDR2: LGHNA, YNFKEQ. Trimming cost V 4 bases and J 4 bases, with 16 bases left between them. The CDR3 loop spans 15 amino acids.